This T cell receptor (beta chain) was captured in a study of OX40 agonist ivuxolimab in advanced cancers. Study-wide findings and caveats: In CD8+ T cells, expanded clones were on average more numerous than in CD4+.

Points on this clone: Its antigen is not known.

Patients who had autoimmune disease history or got systemic immunosuppression were left out. Drawing of blood for sampling happened at baseline, at cycle 4 day 1, and at cycle 7 day 1. The protocol was immunoSEQ multiplex PCR, while the TCRdb copy is restricted to in-frame clones and leaves out a portion. The sample consists of fewer than 65,000 clones, around 93% of them appearing once. Germline V gene sequence: CDR1 MNHEY, CDR2 SMNVEV (reference sequence). The CDR3 is made up of 17 amino acids. The ends lost 7 bases at V and 3 bases at J; junction bases unmatched: 17. The rearrangement links TRBV27 to TRBJ1-1; TRBD1 agrees at 7 bases. This sequence was found in an adult with an advanced solid tumor such as melanoma, head and neck, liver or kidney cancer. The source material was CD4+ or CD8+ T cells sorted from blood, sampled in a trial of the OX40 agonist ivuxolimab. The CDR3 region has the DNA TGTGCCAGCACCACGGTGTATAGGGGGCGCGGGGACACTGAAGCTTTCTTT. It is translated as CASTTVYRGRGDTEAFF.